The rows below give T cell receptor beta chains drawn from one sample of a study of naive and memory T cell subsets. TCRdb used MiXCR to reprocess the 5' RACE reads, holding one entry per CDR3 protein. In the table there are roughly 62,000 distinct CDR3 sequences, 8% of which are singletons. The receptors stem from a female donor in good health. Each CDR3 is given without its conserved first and last residue. Only some rows state a clone size, as once, few, many or a class for expanded clones.

cdr3_aa	v_call	j_call	clone_size
AIGTSQETQY	TRBV7-9	TRBJ2-5	once
ASSPGTGGGWETQY	TRBV28	TRBJ2-5	few
ASSFRETQY	TRBV7-6	TRBJ2-5	many
ASMGQNNEQF	TRBV2	TRBJ2-1	many
ASTTGLRIEKLF	TRBV11-2	TRBJ1-4	-
ASSPWTSGRGEQF	TRBV27	TRBJ2-1	few
ASSSPGQGNNEQF	TRBV5-1	TRBJ2-1	many
ASSFDETQY	TRBV12-3/TRBV12-4	TRBJ2-5	few
SASRFDSSREQY	TRBV20-1	TRBJ2-7	few
SARDQPGRRAGELF	TRBV20-1	TRBJ2-2	many
SVAPLPGFERNTEAF	TRBV29-1	TRBJ1-1	many
ASSYQARAYEQY	TRBV6-5	TRBJ2-7	-
ASSQAELTGLNYGYT	TRBV4-1	TRBJ1-2	-
ASSSTDQNADTQY	TRBV28	TRBJ2-3	-
ASSRTRDRGTDTQY	TRBV5-5	TRBJ2-3	few
ASSQGVRGANVLT	TRBV7-9	TRBJ2-6	-
ASSRTDYEQY	TRBV16	TRBJ2-7	-
SGTGTSGSYEQF	TRBV29-1	TRBJ2-1	few
ASSSIPQGDRGYT	TRBV2	TRBJ1-2	few
SARDRHRPFEQF	TRBV20-1	TRBJ2-1	many
ASSWTSGGAYNEQF	TRBV5-1	TRBJ2-1	-
ATRRRYYSNQPQH	TRBV6-4	TRBJ1-5	-
ASSQDMDYGYT	TRBV11-2	TRBJ1-2	many